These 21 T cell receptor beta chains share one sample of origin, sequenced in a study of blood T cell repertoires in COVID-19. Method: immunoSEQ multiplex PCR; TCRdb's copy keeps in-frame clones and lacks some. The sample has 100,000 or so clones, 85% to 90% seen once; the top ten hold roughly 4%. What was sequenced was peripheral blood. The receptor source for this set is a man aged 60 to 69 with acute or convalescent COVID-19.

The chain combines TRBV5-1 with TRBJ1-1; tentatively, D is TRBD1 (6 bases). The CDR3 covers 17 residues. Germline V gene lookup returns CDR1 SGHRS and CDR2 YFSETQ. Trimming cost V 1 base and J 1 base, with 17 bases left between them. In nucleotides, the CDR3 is TGCGCCAGCAGCTTGCCCACTCAGGGGTTTGAGAACACTGAAGCTTTCTTT. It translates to CASSLPTQGFENTEAFF.

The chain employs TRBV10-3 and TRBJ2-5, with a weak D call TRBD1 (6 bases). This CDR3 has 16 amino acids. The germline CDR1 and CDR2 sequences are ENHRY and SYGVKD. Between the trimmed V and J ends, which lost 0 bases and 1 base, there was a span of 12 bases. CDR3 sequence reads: CAISESNREPQETQYF. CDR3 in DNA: TGTGCCATCAGTGAGTCGAACAGGGAGCCCCAAGAGACCCAGTACTTC.

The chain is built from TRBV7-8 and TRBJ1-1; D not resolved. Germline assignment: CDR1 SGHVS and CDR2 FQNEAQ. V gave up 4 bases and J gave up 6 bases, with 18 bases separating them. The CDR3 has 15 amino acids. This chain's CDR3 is CASSSLLGRVSEAFF. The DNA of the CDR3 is TGTGCCAGCAGCTCCCTCTTAGGGAGGGTGTCTGAAGCTTTCTTT.

The CDR3 nucleotides read TGTGCCAGCAGCGTTAGCGGGGGGCCCAACAATGAGCAGTTCTTC. Translating gives CASSVSGGPNNEQFF. V and J are TRBV7-3 and TRBJ2-1; 10 bases are shared with TRBD2. Germline assignment: CDR1 SGHTA and CDR2 FQGTGA. The CDR3 sequence is 15 residues long. V was clipped by 5 bases and J by 5 bases; unmatched bases: 6.

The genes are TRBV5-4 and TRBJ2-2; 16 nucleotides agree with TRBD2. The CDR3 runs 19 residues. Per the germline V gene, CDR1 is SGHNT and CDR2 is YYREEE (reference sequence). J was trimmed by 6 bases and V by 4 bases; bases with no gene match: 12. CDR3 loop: CASSPAGTSGGVIPGELFF. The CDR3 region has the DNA TGTGCCAGCAGCCCGGCGGGGACTAGCGGGGGGGTAATCCCCGGGGAGCTGTTTTTT.

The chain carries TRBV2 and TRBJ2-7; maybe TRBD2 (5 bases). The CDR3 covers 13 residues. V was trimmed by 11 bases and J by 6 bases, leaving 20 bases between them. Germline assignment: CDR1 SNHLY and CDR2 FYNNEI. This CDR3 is CALARGPLGEQYF. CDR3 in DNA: TGTGCCTTAGCGAGAGGGCCATTGGGCGAGCAGTACTTC.

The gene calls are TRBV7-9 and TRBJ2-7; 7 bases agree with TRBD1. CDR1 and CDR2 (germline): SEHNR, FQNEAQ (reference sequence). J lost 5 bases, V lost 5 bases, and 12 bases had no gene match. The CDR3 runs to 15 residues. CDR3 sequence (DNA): TGTGCCAGCAGCACCCGACAGGGTAGAGTCGACGAGCAGTACTTC. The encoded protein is CASSTRQGRVDEQYF.

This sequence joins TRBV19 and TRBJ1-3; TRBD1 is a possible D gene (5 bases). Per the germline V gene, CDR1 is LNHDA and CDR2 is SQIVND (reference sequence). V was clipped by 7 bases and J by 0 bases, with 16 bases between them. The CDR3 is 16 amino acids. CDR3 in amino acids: CASIRGSRSSGNTIYF. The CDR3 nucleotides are TGTGCCAGTATTAGGGGCAGCCGGAGCTCTGGAAACACCATATATTTT. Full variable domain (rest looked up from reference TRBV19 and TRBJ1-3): DGGITQSPKYLFRKEGQNVTLSCEQNLNHDAMYWYRQDPGQGLRLIYYSQIVNDFQKGDIAEGYSVSREKKESFPLTVTSAQKNPTAFYLCASIRGSRSSGNTIYFGEGSWLTVV.

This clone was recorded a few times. The CDR3 bases are TGTGCCAGCAGTGAGGGAGGGGGGTTCGGGGAGACCCAGTACTTC. Its translation is CASSEGGGFGETQYF. The chain is built from TRBV6-1 and TRBJ2-5, with D tentatively TRBD2 (7 bases). This CDR3 contains 15 residues. Trimming removed 3 bases from V and 5 bases from J, with 16 bases in between. Germline loops: CDR1 MNHNS, CDR2 SASEGT.

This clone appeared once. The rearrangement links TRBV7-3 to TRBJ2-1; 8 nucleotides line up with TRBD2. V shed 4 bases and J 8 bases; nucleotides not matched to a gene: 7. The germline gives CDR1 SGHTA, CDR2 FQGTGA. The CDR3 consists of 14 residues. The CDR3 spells CASSSGTRNDEQFF. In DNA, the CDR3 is TGTGCCAGCAGCTCCGGGACTAGAAACGATGAGCAGTTCTTC.

CDR3 sequence reads: CASSLDLSGDSPLHF. The CDR3 bases are TGTGCCAGCAGCTTAGACTTGAGTGGTGATTCACCCCTCCACTTT. The genes are TRBV13 and TRBJ1-6; D is unclear. Trimming took off 1 base at V and 8 bases at J, with 12 bases between the two ends. This CDR3 contains 15 residues. The germline V gene has CDR1 PRHDT and CDR2 FYEKMQ (reference sequence).

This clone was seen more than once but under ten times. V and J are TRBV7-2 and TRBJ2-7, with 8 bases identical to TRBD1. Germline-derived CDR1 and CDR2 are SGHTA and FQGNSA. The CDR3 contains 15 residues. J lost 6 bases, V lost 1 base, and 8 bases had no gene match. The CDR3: CASSLGRGPMGEQYF. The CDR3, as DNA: TGTGCCAGCAGCTTAGGCAGGGGGCCCATGGGCGAGCAGTACTTC.

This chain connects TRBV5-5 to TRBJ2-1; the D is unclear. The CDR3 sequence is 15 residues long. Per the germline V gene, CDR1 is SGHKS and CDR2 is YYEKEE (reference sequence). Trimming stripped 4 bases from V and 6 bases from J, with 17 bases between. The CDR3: CASSPDGAPFNEQFF. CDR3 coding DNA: TGTGCCAGCAGCCCCGACGGAGCCCCTTTCAATGAGCAGTTCTTC.

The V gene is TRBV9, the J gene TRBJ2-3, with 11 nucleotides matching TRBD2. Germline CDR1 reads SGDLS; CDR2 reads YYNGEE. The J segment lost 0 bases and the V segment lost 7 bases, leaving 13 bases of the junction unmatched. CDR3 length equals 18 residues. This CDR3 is CASSLLAGGPTSTDTQYF. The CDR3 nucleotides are TGTGCCAGCTCGCTTCTAGCGGGGGGTCCTACTAGCACAGATACGCAGTATTTT.

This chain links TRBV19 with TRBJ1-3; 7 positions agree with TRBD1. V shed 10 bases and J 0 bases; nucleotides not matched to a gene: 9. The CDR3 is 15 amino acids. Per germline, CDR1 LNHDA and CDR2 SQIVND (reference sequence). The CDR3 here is CATTDRDLSGNTIYF. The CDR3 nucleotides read TGTGCCACCACCGACAGGGATCTCTCTGGAAACACCATATATTTT.

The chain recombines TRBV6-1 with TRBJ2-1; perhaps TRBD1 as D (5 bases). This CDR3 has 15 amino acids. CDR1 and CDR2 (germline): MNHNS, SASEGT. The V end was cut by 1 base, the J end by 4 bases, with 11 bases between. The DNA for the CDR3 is TGTGCCAGCAGTGAAGAGTTACAGGAATACAATGAGCAGTTCTTC. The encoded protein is CASSEELQEYNEQFF.

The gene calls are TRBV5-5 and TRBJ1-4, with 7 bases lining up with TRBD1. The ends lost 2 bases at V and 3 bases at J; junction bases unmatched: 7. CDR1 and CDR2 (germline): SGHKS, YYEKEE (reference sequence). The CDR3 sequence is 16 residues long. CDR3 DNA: TGTGCCAGCAGCTTAAGAGAGGACAGGCCTAATGAAAAACTGTTTTTT. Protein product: CASSLREDRPNEKLFF.

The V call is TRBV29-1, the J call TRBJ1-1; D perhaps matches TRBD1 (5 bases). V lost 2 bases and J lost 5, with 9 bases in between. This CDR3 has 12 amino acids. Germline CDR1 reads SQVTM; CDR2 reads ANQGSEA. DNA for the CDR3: TGCAGCGTTGAACGCGGGGGTACTGAAGCTTTCTTT. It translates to CSVERGGTEAFF.

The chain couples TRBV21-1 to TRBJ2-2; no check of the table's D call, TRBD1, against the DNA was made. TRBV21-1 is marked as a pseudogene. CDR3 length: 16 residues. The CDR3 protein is CASRPQGPTYTGELFF. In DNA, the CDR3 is TGTGCCAGCAGGCCACAGGGACCCACTTACACCGGGGAGCTGTTTTTT.

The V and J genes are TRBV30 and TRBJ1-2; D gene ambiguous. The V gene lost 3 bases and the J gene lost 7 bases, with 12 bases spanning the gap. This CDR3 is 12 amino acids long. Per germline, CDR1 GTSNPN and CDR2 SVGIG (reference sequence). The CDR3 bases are TGTGCCTGGAGCCCGGGTATCGGTGGCTACACCTTC. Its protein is CAWSPGIGGYTF.

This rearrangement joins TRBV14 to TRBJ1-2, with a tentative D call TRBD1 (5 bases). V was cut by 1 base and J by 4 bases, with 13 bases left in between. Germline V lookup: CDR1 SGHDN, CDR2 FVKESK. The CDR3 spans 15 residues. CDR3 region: CASSQAGRAIYGYTF. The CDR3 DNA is TGTGCCAGCAGCCAAGCAGGCAGGGCAATCTATGGCTACACCTTC.